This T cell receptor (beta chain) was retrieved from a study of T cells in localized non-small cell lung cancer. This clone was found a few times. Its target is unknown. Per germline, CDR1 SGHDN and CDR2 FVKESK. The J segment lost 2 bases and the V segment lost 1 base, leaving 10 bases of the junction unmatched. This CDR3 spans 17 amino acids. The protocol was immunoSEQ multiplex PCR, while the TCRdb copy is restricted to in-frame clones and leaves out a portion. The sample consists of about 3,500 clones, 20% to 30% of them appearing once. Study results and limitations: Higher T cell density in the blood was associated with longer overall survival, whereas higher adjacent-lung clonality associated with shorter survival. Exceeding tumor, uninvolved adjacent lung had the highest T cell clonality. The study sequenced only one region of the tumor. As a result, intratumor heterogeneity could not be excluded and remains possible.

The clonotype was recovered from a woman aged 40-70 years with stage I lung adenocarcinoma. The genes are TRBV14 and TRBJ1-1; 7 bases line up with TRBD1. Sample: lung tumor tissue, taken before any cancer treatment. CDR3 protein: CASSQVTPGQVNTEAFF. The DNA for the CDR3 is TGTGCCAGCAGCCAAGTCACCCCCGGACAGGTAAACACTGAAGCTTTCTTT.